This T cell receptor beta chain was retrieved from a study of cytomegalovirus exposure and HLA in healthy donors. With respect to this clone: The antigen is not known.

Study-level points and caveats: Presence/absence analyses took donor sequencing depth as roughly uniform. Researchers reported in a later analysis that a missense DCLRE1C variant was tied to TCR beta V- and J-gene trimming. In a later analysis, specific HLA alleles were associated with over 15,000 TCR beta sequences at a 0.05 false discovery rate.

The PCR employed 60 Vbeta primers together with 13 Jbeta primers. The protocol was immunoSEQ multiplex PCR, while the TCRdb copy is restricted to in-frame clones and leaves out a portion. This table has some 34,000 clones, 55% to 80% appearing once. The CDR3 totals 14 residues. Trimming took off 2 bases at V and 8 bases at J, with 16 bases between the two ends. Germline V gene data show CDR1 as SGHRS and CDR2 as YFSETQ. The chain employs TRBV5-1 and TRBJ1-2; possibly TRBD1 for D (6 bases). The clonotype comes from a man in his forties in good health and CMV-seropositive. Input material: PBMCs. The CDR3 is CASSFWSGGQGYTF. The CDR3 nucleotides are TGCGCCAGCAGCTTTTGGTCCGGTGGACAGGGCTACACCTTC.